The 2 T cell receptor beta chains listed next were all sequenced from one sample in a study of blood T cell repertoires in COVID-19. Method: immunoSEQ multiplex PCR; TCRdb's copy keeps in-frame clones and lacks some. The profile shows 100,000 to 150,000 clones, over 80% of them singletons. The sample consisted of peripheral blood. These receptor sequences come from a man in his forties or fifties with active or convalescent COVID-19.

This chain links TRBV21-1 with TRBJ2-2; the tabulated D call, TRBD1, remains unverified against the DNA. TRBV21-1 is an annotated pseudogene. The CDR3 has 17 amino acids. This chain's CDR3 is CASSKALPGHHTGELFF. Written as DNA, the CDR3 is TGTGCCAGCAGCAAAGCCTTACCGGGACACCACACCGGGGAGCTGTTTTTT.

CDR3 DNA sequence: TGTGCCAGCAGCCGGGGGGAAGCCTCTGGGGCCAACGTCCTGACTTTC. It translates to CASSRGEASGANVLTF. The chain uses TRBV5-5 and TRBJ2-6; 7 bases line up with TRBD2. V lost 4 bases, J lost 0 bases, and 4 bases stayed unmatched. The CDR3 totals 16 residues. The germline gives CDR1 SGHKS, CDR2 YYEKEE (reference sequence). Filled out from reference TRBV5-5 and TRBJ2-6, the complete variable domain reads DAGVTQSPTHLIKTRGQQVTLRCSPISGHKSVSWYQQVLGQGPQFIFQYYEKEERGRGNFPDRFSARQFPNYSSELNVNALLLGDSALYLCASSRGEASGANVLTFGAGSRLTVL.